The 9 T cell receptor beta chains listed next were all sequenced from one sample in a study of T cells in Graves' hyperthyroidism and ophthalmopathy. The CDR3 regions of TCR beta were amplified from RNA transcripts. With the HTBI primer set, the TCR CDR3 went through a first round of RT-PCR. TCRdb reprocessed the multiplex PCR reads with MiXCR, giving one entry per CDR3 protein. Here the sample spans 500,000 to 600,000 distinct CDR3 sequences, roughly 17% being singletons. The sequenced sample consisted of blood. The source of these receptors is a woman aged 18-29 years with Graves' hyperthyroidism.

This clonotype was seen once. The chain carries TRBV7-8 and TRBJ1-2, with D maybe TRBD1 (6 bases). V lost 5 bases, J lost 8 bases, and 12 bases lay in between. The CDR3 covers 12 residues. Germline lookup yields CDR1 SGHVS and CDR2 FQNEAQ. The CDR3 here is CASSTGMGGYTF. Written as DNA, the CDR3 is TGTGCCAGCAGCACAGGGATGGGAGGCTACACCTTC.

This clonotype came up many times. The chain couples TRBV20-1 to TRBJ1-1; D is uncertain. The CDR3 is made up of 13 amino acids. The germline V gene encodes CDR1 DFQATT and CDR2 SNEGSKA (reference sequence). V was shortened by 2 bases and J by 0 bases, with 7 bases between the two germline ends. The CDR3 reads CSARRAVNTEAFF. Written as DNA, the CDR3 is TGCAGTGCTAGACGGGCTGTGAACACTGAAGCTTTCTTT.

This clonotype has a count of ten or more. CDR3 protein: CASSPHGTGNQPQHF. The DNA of the CDR3 is TGTGCCAGCAGCCCTCACGGGACAGGGAATCAGCCCCAGCATTTT. The chain combines TRBV7-8 with TRBJ1-5; 9 bases agree with TRBD1. Looked up from germline, CDR1 is SGHVS and CDR2 is FQNEAQ. Losses at the gene ends were 5 bases for V and 4 bases for J; bases not matched to a gene: 6. The CDR3 consists of 15 residues.

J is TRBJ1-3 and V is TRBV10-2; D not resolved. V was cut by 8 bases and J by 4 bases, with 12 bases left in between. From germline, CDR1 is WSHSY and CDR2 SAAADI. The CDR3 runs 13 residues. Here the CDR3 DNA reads TGCGCCAGCCTCAAGGGATGGGGAAACACCATATATTTT. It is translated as CASLKGWGNTIYF.

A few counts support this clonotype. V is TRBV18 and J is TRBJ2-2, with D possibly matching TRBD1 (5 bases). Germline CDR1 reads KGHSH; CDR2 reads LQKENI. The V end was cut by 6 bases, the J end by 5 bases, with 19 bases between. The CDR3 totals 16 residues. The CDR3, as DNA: TGTGCCAGCTCCCTGACAGTCCTTTCTGGAACCGGGGAGCTGTTTTTT. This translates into CASSLTVLSGTGELFF.

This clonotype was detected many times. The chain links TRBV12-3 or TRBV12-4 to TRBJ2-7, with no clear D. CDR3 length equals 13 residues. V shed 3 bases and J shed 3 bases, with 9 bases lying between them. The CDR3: CASSFKADYEQYF. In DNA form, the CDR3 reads TGTGCCAGCAGTTTTAAGGCAGACTACGAGCAGTACTTC.

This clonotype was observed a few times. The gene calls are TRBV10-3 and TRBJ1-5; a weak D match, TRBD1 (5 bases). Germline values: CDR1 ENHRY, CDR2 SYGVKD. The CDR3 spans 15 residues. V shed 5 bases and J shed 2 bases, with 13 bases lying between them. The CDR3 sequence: CAISTQGGGNQPQHF. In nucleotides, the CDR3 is TGTGCCATCAGTACCCAGGGAGGCGGCAATCAGCCCCAGCATTTT.

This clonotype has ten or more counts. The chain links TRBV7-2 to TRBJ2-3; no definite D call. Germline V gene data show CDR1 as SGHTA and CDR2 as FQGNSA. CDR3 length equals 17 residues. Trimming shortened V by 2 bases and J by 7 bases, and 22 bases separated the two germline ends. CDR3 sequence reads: CASSLTWVAYPRHTQYF. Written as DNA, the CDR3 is TGTGCCAGCAGCTTAACTTGGGTAGCCTATCCTCGTCATACGCAGTATTTT.

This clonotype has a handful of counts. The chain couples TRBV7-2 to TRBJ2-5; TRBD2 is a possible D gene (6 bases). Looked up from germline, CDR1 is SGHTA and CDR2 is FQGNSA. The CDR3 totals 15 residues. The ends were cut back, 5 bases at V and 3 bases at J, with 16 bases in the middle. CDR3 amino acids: CASSRGLRREETQYF. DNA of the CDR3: TGTGCCAGCAGCCGGGGATTAAGGAGGGAAGAGACCCAGTACTTC.